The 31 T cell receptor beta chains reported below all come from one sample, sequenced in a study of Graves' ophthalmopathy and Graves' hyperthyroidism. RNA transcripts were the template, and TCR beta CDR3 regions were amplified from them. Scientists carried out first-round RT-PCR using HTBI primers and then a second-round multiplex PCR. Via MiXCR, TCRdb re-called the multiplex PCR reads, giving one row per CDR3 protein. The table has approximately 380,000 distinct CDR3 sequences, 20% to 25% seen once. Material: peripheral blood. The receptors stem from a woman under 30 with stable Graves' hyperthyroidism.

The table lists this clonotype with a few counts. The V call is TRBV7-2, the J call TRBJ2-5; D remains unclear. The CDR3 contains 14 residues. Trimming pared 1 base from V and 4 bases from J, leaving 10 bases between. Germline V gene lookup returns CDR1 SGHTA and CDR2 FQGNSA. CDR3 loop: CASSLDPRLETQYF. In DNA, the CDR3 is TGTGCCAGCAGCTTAGACCCTAGACTAGAGACCCAGTACTTC.

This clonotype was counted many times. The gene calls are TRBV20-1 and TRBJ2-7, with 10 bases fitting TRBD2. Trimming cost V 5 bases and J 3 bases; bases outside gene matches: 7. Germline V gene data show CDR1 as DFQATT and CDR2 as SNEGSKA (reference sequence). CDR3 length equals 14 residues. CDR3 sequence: CSAGVPSGSYEQYF. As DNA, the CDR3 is TGCAGTGCTGGGGTTCCTAGCGGGAGCTACGAGCAGTACTTC.

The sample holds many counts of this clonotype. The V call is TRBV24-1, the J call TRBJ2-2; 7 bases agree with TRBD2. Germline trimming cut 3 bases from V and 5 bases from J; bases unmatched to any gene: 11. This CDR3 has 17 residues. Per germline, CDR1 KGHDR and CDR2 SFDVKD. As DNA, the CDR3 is TGTGCCACCAGTGATCCTCGGAGGGGCGGGAGTACCGGGGAGCTGTTTTTT. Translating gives CATSDPRRGGSTGELFF.

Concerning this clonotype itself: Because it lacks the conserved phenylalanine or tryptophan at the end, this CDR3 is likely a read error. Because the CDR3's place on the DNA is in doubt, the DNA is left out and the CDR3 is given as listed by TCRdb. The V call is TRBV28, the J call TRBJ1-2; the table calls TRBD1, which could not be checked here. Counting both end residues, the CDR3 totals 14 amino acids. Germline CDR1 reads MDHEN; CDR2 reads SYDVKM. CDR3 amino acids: CASSLGGSPGGYSV.

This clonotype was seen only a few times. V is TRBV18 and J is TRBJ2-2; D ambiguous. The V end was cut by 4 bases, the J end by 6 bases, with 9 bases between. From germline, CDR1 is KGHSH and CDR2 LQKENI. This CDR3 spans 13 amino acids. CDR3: CASSLQWAGELFF. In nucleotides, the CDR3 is TGTGCCAGCTCACTGCAATGGGCCGGGGAGCTGTTTTTT. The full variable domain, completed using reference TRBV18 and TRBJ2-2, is NAGVMQNPRHLVRRRGQEARLRCSPMKGHSHVYWYRQLPEEGLKFMVYLQKENIIDESGMPKERFSAEFPKEGPSILRIQQVVRGDSAAYFCASSLQWAGELFFGEGSRLTVL.

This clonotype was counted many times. DNA of the CDR3: TGTGCCAGCAGCTTAGGACGGATTGTGGGGATACAGAAAAGTTGGGCTTTCTTT. Its protein is CASSLGRIVGIQKSWAFF. The gene calls are TRBV7-2 and TRBJ1-1, with no clear D. The germline CDR1 and CDR2 sequences are SGHTA and FQGNSA. Trimming stripped 1 base from V and 11 bases from J, with 29 bases between. This CDR3 spans 18 amino acids.

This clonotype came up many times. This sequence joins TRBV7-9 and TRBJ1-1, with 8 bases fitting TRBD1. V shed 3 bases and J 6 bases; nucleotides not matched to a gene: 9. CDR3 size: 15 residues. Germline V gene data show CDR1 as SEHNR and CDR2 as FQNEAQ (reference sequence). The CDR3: CASSLRGTGIPEAFF. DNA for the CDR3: TGTGCCAGCAGCTTGCGCGGGACAGGTATCCCTGAAGCTTTCTTT.

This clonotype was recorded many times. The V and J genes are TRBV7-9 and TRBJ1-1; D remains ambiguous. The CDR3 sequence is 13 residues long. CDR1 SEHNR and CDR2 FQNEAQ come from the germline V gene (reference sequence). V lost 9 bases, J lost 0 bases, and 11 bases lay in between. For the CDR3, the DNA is TGTGCCAGTTGTTCGTCTTTGAACACTGAAGCTTTCTTT. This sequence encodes CASCSSLNTEAFF.

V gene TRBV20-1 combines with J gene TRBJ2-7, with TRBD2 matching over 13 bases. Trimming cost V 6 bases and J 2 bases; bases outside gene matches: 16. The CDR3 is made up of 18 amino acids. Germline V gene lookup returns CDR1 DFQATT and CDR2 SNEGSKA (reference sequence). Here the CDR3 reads CSALQTSGRSSMTYEQYF. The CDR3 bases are TGCAGTGCGCTTCAGACTAGCGGGAGGTCCTCTATGACCTACGAGCAGTACTTC.

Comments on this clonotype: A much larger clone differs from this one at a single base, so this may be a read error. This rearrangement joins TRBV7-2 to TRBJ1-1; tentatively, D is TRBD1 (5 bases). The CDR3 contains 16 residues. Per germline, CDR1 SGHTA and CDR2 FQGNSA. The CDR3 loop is CASSLAPGRGNTESFF. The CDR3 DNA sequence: TGTGCCAGCAGCTTAGCGCCGGGACGAGGGAACACTGAATCTTTCTTT.

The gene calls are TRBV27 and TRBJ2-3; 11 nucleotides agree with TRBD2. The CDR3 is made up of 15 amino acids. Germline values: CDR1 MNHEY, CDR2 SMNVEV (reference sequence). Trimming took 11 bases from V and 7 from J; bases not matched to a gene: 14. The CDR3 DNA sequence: TGTGCCGCCAAGATAGCGGGAGGGTCCGCACATACGCAGTATTTT. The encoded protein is CAAKIAGGSAHTQYF.

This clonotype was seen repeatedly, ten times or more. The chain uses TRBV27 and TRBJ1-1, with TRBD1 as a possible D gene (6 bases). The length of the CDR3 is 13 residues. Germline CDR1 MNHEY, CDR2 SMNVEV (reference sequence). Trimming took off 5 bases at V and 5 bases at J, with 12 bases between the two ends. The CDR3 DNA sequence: TGTGCCAGCAGTAGCCGACAGGCGACTGAAGCTTTCTTT. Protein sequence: CASSSRQATEAFF.

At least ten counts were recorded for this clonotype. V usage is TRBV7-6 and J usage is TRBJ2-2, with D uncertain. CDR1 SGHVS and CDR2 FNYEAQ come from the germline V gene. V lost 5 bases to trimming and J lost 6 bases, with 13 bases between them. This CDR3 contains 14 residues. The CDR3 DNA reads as TGTGCCAGCAGCCCACGTGGCGGACCCGGGGAGCTGTTTTTT. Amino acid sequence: CASSPRGGPGELFF.

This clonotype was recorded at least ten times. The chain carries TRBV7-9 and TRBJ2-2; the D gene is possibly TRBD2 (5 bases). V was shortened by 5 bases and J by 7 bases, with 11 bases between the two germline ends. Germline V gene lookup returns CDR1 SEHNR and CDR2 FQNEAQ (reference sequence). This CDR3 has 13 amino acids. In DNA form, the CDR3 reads TGTGCCAGCAGCCATAGCGAAGGCGGGGAGCTGTTTTTT. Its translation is CASSHSEGGELFF.

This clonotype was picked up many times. The CDR3 nucleotides are TGTGCCAGCAGTGAATTCGAGGGTCAGAGCACCGGGGAGCTGTTTTTT. This gives the protein CASSEFEGQSTGELFF. The chain uses TRBV25-1 and TRBJ2-2, with D possibly being TRBD2 (5 bases). CDR3 length: 16 residues. In germline, CDR1 is MGHDK, CDR2 SYGVNS. V dropped 1 base and J dropped 4 bases, with 13 bases sitting between them.

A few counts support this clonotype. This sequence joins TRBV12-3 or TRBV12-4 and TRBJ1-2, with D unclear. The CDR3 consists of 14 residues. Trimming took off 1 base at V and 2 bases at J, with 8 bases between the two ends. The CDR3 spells CASSLEAGNYGYTF. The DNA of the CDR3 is TGTGCCAGCAGTTTAGAGGCCGGGAACTATGGCTACACCTTC.

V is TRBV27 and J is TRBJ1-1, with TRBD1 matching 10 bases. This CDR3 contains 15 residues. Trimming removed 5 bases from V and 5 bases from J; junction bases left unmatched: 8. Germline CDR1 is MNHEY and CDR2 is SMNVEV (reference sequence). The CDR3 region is CASSPWDRGGTEAFF. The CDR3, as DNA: TGTGCCAGCAGTCCCTGGGACAGGGGAGGGACTGAAGCTTTCTTT.

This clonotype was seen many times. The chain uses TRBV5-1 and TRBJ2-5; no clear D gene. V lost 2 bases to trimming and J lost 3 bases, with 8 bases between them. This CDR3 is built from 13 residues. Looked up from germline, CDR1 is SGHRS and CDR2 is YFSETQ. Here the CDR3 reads CASSLTSKETQYF. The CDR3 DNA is TGCGCCAGCAGCTTAACGTCAAAAGAGACCCAGTACTTC.

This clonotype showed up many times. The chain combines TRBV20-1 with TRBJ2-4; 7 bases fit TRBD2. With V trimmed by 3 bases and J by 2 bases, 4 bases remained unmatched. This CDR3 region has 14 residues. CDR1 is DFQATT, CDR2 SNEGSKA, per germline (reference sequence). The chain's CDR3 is CSARAAGSKNIQYF. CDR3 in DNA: TGCAGTGCTAGGGCAGCGGGATCCAAAAACATTCAGTACTTC.

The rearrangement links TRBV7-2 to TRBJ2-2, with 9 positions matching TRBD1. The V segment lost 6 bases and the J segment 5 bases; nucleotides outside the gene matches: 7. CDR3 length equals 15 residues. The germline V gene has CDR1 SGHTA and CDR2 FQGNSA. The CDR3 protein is CASSHRTGETGELFF. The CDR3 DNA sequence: TGTGCCAGCAGTCACAGGACAGGGGAAACCGGGGAGCTGTTTTTT.

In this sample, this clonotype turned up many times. The CDR3 nucleotides are TGTGCCAGCAGTTACGAGGCCCGGGAAGCGGAACAGTACTTC. As protein: CASSYEAREAEQYF. The chain links TRBV6-5 to TRBJ2-7; D is possibly TRBD2 (5 bases). Looked up from germline, CDR1 is MNHEY and CDR2 is SVGAGI. Deletions cut 2 bases from V and 10 bases from J, with 18 bases between. This CDR3 spans 14 amino acids.

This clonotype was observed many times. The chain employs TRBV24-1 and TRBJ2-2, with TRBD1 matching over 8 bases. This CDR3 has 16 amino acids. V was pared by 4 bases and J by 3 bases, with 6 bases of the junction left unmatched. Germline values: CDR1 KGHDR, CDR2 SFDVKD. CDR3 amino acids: CATSDPGGSDTGELFF. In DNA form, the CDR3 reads TGTGCCACCAGTGACCCAGGGGGCTCGGACACCGGGGAGCTGTTTTTT.

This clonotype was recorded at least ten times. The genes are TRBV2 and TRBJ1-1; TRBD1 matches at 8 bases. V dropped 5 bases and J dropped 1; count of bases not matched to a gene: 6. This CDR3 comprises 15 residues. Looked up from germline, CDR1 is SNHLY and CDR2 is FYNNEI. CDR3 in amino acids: CASSRVGQENTEAFF. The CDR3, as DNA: TGTGCCAGCAGTCGGGTGGGACAGGAGAACACTGAAGCTTTCTTT.

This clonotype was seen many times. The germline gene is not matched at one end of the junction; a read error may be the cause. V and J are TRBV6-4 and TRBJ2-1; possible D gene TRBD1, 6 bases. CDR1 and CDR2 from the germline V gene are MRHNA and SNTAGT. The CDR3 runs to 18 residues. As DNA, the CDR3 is TGTGCCAGCATGGTCAAGATCCAACAGGGCAGCTCCTACAATGAGAAGTTCTTC. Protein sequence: CASMVKIQQGSSYNEKFF.

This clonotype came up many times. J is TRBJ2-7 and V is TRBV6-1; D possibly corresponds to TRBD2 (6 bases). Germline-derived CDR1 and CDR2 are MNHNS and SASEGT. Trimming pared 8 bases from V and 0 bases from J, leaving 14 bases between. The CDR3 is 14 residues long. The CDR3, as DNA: TGTGCCAGCGCCCCCGGGCGGGGCTCCTACGAGCAGTACTTC. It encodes CASAPGRGSYEQYF.

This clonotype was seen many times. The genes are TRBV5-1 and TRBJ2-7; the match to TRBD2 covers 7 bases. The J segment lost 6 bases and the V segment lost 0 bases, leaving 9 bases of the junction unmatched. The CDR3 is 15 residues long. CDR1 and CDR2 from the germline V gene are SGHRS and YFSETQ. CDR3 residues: CASSLAAGAAGEQYF. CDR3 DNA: TGCGCCAGCAGCTTGGCCGCGGGAGCGGCGGGCGAGCAGTACTTC.

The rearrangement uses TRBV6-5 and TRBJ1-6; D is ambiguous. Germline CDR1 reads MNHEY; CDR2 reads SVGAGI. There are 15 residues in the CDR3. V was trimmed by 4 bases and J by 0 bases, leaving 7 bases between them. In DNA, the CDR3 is TGTGCCAGCAGTTGGAAGGGCTCCTATAATTCACCCCTCCACTTT. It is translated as CASSWKGSYNSPLHF.

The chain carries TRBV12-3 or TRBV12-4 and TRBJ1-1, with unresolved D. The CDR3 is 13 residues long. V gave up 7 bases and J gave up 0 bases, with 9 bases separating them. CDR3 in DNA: TGTGCCAGCAAAACACAATTGAACACTGAAGCTTTCTTT. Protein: CASKTQLNTEAFF.

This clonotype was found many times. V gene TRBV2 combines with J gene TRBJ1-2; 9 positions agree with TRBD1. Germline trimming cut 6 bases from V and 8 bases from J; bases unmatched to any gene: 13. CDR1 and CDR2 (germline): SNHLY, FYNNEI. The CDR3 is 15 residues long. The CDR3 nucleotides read TGTGCCAGCAGCCACCCCTCCGACAGGGGGGGGGGCTACACCTTC. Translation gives CASSHPSDRGGGYTF. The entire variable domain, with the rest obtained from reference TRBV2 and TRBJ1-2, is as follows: EPEVTQTPSHQVTQMGQEVILRCVPISNHLYFYWYRQILGQKVEFLVSFYNNEISEKSEIFDDQFSVERPDGSNFTLKIRSTKLEDSAMYFCASSHPSDRGGGYTFGSGTRLTVV.

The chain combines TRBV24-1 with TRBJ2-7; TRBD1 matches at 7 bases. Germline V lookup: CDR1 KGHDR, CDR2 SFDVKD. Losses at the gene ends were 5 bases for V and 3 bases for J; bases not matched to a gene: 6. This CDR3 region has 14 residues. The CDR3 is CATSGQGGNYEQYF. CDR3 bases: TGTGCCACCAGTGGACAGGGCGGAAACTACGAGCAGTACTTC.

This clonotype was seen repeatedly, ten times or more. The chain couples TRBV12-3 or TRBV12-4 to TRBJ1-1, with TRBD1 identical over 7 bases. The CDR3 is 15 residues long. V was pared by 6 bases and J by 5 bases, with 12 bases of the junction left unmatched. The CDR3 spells CASSLLQGLGTEAFF. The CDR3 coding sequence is TGTGCCAGCAGCCTACTACAGGGGCTAGGTACTGAAGCTTTCTTT.